This T cell receptor (beta chain) comes out of a study of T cells in Graves' hyperthyroidism and ophthalmopathy (dated 2019 in TCRdb). Background for the entire study: Peripheral blood samples were taken at initial diagnosis, before any treatment was given. TCR Vbeta CDR3 sequencing of fewer than 150 peripheral blood samples (more than 40 ophthalmopathy, approximately 80 hyperthyroidism and roughly 17 progressor patients) is reported in the paper. After sampling, hyperthyroidism patients received methimazole starting at 30 mg daily, and ophthalmopathy patients received high-dose intravenous methylprednisolone. The roughly 100 discovery patients were divided at random into training and test sets in a 7:3 ratio. In roughly six Graves' hyperthyroidism patients, the study also compared T-cell repertoires from thyroid tissue with T-cell repertoires from blood. An independent validation cohort of under 20 hyperthyroidism patients and about 15 patients who later progressed to ophthalmopathy tested prospective prediction of ophthalmopathy. To identify TCR V-J signatures that set the groups apart, the researchers used a discovery cohort of about a hundred patients, made up of about 44 with Graves' ophthalmopathy and some 60 with stable Graves' hyperthyroidism. Broader findings and caveats from the paper: In validation, the model predicted progression to ophthalmopathy a median of roughly six months before onset, with approximately 68% sensitivity and almost 75% specificity. A 13 V-J signature model separated ophthalmopathy from stable hyperthyroidism, with 87.88% sensitivity and 81.08% specificity in cross-validation and 80%/75% in testing. Most expanded thyroid clonotypes (frequency above 0.001) were also detected in blood, suggesting blood repertoires may reflect thyroid immune responses. Sample size was not statistically predetermined, and investigators were not blinded to group allocation.

In the ophthalmopathy patients, disease was moderately to severely active, with a Clinical Activity Score of 3 or more, a NOSPECS grade of 4 or more, and a duration of less than 3 months. Any patient with an uncontrolled infection, another autoimmune disease, pregnancy or lactation was excluded. Diagnoses were based on clinical symptoms, serum thyroxine and TRAb, thyroid ultrasound and orbital computed tomography. Ficoll-Paque density gradient centrifugation was used to isolate PBMCs from about 9 ml of fresh peripheral blood. Trizol reagent was used to extract total RNA, and RNA quality was then checked on an Agilent 2100 Bioanalyzer. Amplification of TCR beta CDR3 regions was carried out from RNA transcripts. The first round of RT-PCR for the TCR CDR3 was performed with the HTBI primer set and the Qiagen OneStep RT-PCR kit. A second multiplex PCR round built the libraries, followed by size selection and purification. The libraries were sequenced on an Illumina HiSeq2000 using paired-end 100 bp reads. Per the source publication's procedure: Raw data were processed with SOAPnuke, discarding reads with adapters, uncalled bases, mean Phred below 15, or no exact constant-primer or identifier match. High-quality paired reads were merged using COPE v1.2.5, and each unique nucleotide sequence was defined as a clonotype. MiTCR v1.1 was used to align the clonotypes against IMGT TRBV, TRBD and TRBJ reference segments. Only V-J combinations with frequency above 0.0001, covering roughly 99% of repertoires, were analysed. A TCS score was defined as the ratio between F50 (clonal expansion) and ExV (chaos), using BLOSUM62-based TCRdist between CDR3 peptides within each V-J. Welch's t-statistics and random forest reduced around 550 V-J features to 13, which were used in a naive Bayes classifier (R e1071). TCRdb reran the public reads through fastp at Q25 and MiXCR, keeping productive beta chains. Each entry merges the rows of one CDR3 protein and shows their most common DNA and genes. TCRdb, rather than the study authors, made the V and J calls. For this sample there are about half a million distinct CDR3 sequences; less than 25% appear just once. In total, the top ten clones hold about 49% of the sample.

This clonotype turned up a few times. The antigen this receptor binds is unknown. No quality values exist for individual bases; no much larger clone is one base distant. The sequence was obtained from a woman in her seventies with Graves' ophthalmopathy. The material sequenced was blood.

The sequence in DNA is TGTGCCAGCAGCCCAGAGGGGGCGCGAGGCTACACCTTC. It specifies CASSPEGARGYTF. The receptor chain draws on TRBV7-9 and TRBJ1-2; a stretch of 7 junction bases matches TRBD1. The germline V gene (reference sequence) provides CDR1 SEHNR and CDR2 FQNEAQ. V is pruned by 5 bases and J by 8 bases, leaving 8 bases of the junction without a gene match. The CDR3 runs 13 amino acids, cysteine and phenylalanine included. Only the CDR3 part of the read is kept: 39 bases, read in frame from the first base.